This T cell receptor (beta chain) was sequenced in a study of cytomegalovirus exposure and HLA in healthy donors. The data were produced by immunoSEQ multiplex PCR, yet TCRdb's version contains in-frame clones alone and is incomplete. The sample records 100,000 to 150,000 clones, about 88% being singletons. Turning to this clone: Its antigen is undetermined.

This CDR3 is 13 amino acids long. The germline V gene encodes CDR1 SGHAT and CDR2 FQNNGV. V gave up 4 bases and J gave up 8 bases, with 11 bases separating them. Findings and caveats of the study: Usually a TCR sequence was rare, but some public TCRs were found in many donors. Cytomegalovirus-associated status was assigned to about 150 TCR beta chains. High sensitivity and specificity were reportedly achieved when the classifier diagnosed cytomegalovirus status. According to a subsequent analysis, TCR clusters identified in the first cohort showed a tendency to co-occur across the roughly 130 validation repertoires.

J is TRBJ1-4 and V is TRBV11-2; D gene unclear. The source of this sequence is a woman aged 18-29 years in good health and CMV-seronegative. Source material: PBMCs. In DNA form, the CDR3 reads TGTGCCAGCAGCTCGGTGAGCTGGGAAAAACTGTTTTTT. Translated: CASSSVSWEKLFF.